The T cell receptor beta chain described here comes from a study of cytomegalovirus exposure and HLA in healthy donors. Study results and limitations: Only CMV serostatus was available as immune exposure information. Owing to their indistinguishability, certain V segments, notably TRBV6-2 and TRBV6-3, were excluded. Further analysis, carried out later, found HLA-associated TCR beta chains more clonally expanded than equally common other chains. 16,951 TCR beta sequences were associated with HLA alleles at 0.05 false discovery rate in a later analysis.

The CDR3 is 12 amino acids. Germline V lookup: CDR1 MNHNY, CDR2 SVGAGI (reference sequence). V lost 8 bases, J lost 5 bases, and 10 bases lay in between. PCR amplification relied on 60 Vbeta primers (plus 13 Jbeta primers). Sequencing used immunoSEQ multiplex PCR; TCRdb keeps in-frame clones, though not all of them. The data contain roughly 200,000 clones, over 80% of them singletons. As concerns this clone: Its antigen is unidentified.

The sequencing input was PBMCs. The TCR sequence derives from a boy aged 2-9 years in good health and CMV-seronegative. The J gene is TRBJ1-5, the V gene TRBV6-6; a possible D gene is TRBD1 (5 bases). The CDR3 loop reads CASGAGDQPQHF. CDR3 in DNA: TGTGCCAGCGGGGCGGGGGATCAGCCCCAGCATTTT.